The 21 T cell receptor beta chains in this list originate from one sample, sequenced in a study of T cells in Graves' hyperthyroidism and ophthalmopathy (dated 2019 in TCRdb). Receptors were amplified or captured by multiplex PCR. This sample was sequenced with an Illumina HiSeq 2000. The TCR beta CDR3 regions were amplified from the RNA transcripts. For the first round of RT-PCR on the TCR CDR3, the HTBI primer set was used together with the Qiagen OneStep RT-PCR kit. The public reads were reanalyzed by TCRdb: fastp trimming at Q25, MiXCR alignment, in-frame beta chains only. Every CDR3 protein is listed once, alongside the most common genes and DNA of its rows. In this sample the table shows roughly 250,000 distinct CDR3 sequences, approximately 14% of which occur a single time. About an eighth of the sample is taken by the ten largest. Sequenced sample: blood. The origin of the receptors is a woman in her 40s with Graves' hyperthyroidism that later progressed to Graves' ophthalmopathy.

This clonotype has at least ten counts. J is TRBJ1-6 and V is TRBV11-3, with 7 bases aligning to TRBD1. This CDR3 region has 15 residues. V was pared by 4 bases and J by 5 bases, with 5 bases of the junction left unmatched. CDR1 and CDR2 from the germline V gene are SGHNT and YENEEA. The DNA of the CDR3 is TGTGCCAGCAGCTCCCCCGGGACAGATAATTCACCCCTCCACTTT. This codes for CASSSPGTDNSPLHF.

Remarks on this clonotype: A much larger clone differs by one base, so this may be a read error. The chain has TRBV19 and TRBJ2-1; 9 bases line up with TRBD2. V was clipped by 6 bases and J by 4 bases; unmatched bases: 7. Germline V gene sequence: CDR1 LNHDA, CDR2 SQIVND (reference sequence). CDR3 length equals 15 residues. CDR3 nucleotides: TGTGCCAGTAGCTATAGCGGGAGTGCTTACAATGAGCAGTTCTTC. Its translation is CASSYSGSAYNEQFF.

The V call is TRBV4-1, the J call TRBJ2-1, with 9 nucleotides matching TRBD2. The CDR3 length is 15 residues. The germline V gene encodes CDR1 MGHRA and CDR2 YSYEKL. Trimming took 6 bases from V and 0 from J; bases not matched to a gene: 3. CDR3 in DNA: TGCGCCAGCAGACTTAGCGGGAGCTCCTACAATGAGCAGTTCTTC. Amino acids: CASRLSGSSYNEQFF.

At least ten counts were recorded for this clonotype. This rearrangement joins TRBV28 to TRBJ2-7, with D perhaps given as TRBD1 or TRBD2 (5 bases each). V gave up 6 bases and J gave up 6 bases, with 21 bases separating them. Per the germline V gene, CDR1 is MDHEN and CDR2 is SYDVKM. The length of the CDR3 is 15 residues. CDR3 region: CASRTDRTGTSEQYF. The CDR3 DNA reads TGTGCCAGCAGGACTGACCGTACTGGGACGTCCGAGCAGTACTTC.

This clonotype was observed at least ten times. The CDR3 DNA reads TGTGCCAGTAGTATAGAAGCGGTAGGAATCGGGGAGCTGTTTTTT. Protein sequence: CASSIEAVGIGELFF. The chain uses TRBV19 and TRBJ2-2; perhaps TRBD2 as D (5 bases). This CDR3 is 15 amino acids long. The V gene lost 0 bases and the J gene lost 7 bases, with 12 bases spanning the gap. CDR1 and CDR2 from the germline V gene are LNHDA and SQIVND (reference sequence).

This clonotype was detected many times. The chain uses TRBV2 and TRBJ1-5; a possible D gene is TRBD1 (5 bases). The CDR3 covers 15 residues. Germline lookup yields CDR1 SNHLY and CDR2 FYNNEI. With 5 bases removed from V and 4 bases from J, the gap between germline ends came to 15 bases. The CDR3 spells CASSYVRGSNQPQHF. CDR3 in DNA: TGTGCCAGCAGTTATGTCCGGGGCTCGAATCAGCCCCAGCATTTT.

The chain recombines TRBV5-6 with TRBJ2-3; TRBD2 might be the D (6 bases). The germline V gene has CDR1 SGHDT and CDR2 YYEEEE. The CDR3 is 15 amino acids. V was clipped by 6 bases and J by 2 bases, with 16 bases between them. The CDR3 spells CASKLAGHPTDTQYF. The CDR3 region has the DNA TGTGCCAGCAAGTTGGCGGGGCATCCCACAGATACGCAGTATTTT. The full variable domain, completed using reference TRBV5-6 and TRBJ2-3, is DAGVTQSPTHLIKTRGQQVTLRCSPKSGHDTVSWYQQALGQGPQFIFQYYEEEERQRGNFPDRFSGHQFPNYSSELNVNALLLGDSALYLCASKLAGHPTDTQYFGPGTRLTVL.

This clonotype occurred once. The rearrangement uses TRBV28 and TRBJ2-1; 15 bases fit TRBD2. Trimming took 5 bases from V and 5 from J; bases not matched to a gene: 10. The CDR3 sequence is 18 residues long. From germline, CDR1 is MDHEN and CDR2 SYDVKM. CDR3 amino acids: CASSHPWTSGRGNNEQFF. CDR3 nucleotide sequence: TGTGCCAGCAGTCATCCATGGACTAGCGGGAGGGGTAACAATGAGCAGTTCTTC.

This clonotype was recorded at least ten times. This rearrangement joins TRBV29-1 to TRBJ2-5, with TRBD2 matching 7 bases. V trimming: 6 bases; J trimming: 2 bases; junction bases outside the gene matches: 3. Germline V gene lookup returns CDR1 SQVTM and CDR2 ANQGSEA. The length of the CDR3 is 12 residues. Here the CDR3 reads CSVLAAQETQYF. CDR3 in DNA: TGCAGCGTCCTAGCGGCGCAAGAGACCCAGTACTTC.

The sample holds many counts of this clonotype. This sequence joins TRBV10-3 and TRBJ1-4; the D is unclear. The CDR3 runs 14 residues. Germline assignment: CDR1 ENHRY and CDR2 SYGVKD. V was trimmed by 3 bases and J by 3 bases, leaving 8 bases between them. As DNA, the CDR3 is TGTGCCATCAGTGAAGCGGGTTCTAATGAAAAACTGTTTTTT. Translating it yields CAISEAGSNEKLFF.

There are many counts of this clonotype. CDR3 sequence reads: CASSRGLQYEQYF. The CDR3 DNA is TGCGCCAGCAGCCGAGGACTTCAATACGAGCAGTACTTC. The rearrangement links TRBV5-1 to TRBJ2-7, with a tentative D call TRBD2 (5 bases). Germline lookup yields CDR1 SGHRS and CDR2 YFSETQ. This CDR3 contains 13 residues. The V and J ends lost 4 bases and 4 bases respectively, with 12 bases between them.

This clonotype was counted many times. The chain is built from TRBV20-1 and TRBJ1-1; D ambiguous. V was cut by 1 base and J by 3 bases, with 9 bases left in between. CDR3 length equals 13 residues. CDR1 is DFQATT, CDR2 SNEGSKA, per germline (reference sequence). For the CDR3, the DNA is TGCAGTGCTAGAGGTCCGGAATACACTGAAGCTTTCTTT. Encoded protein: CSARGPEYTEAFF.

A remark on this clonotype: This may be a read error: a much more frequent sequence differs by one nucleotide. The chain has TRBV10-3 and TRBJ1-3; D gene unclear. From germline, CDR1 is ENHRY and CDR2 SYGVKD. This CDR3 spans 11 amino acids. The CDR3 sequence is CAIFGGNTVYF. In nucleotides, the CDR3 is TGTGCCATCTTCGGTGGAAACACCGTATATTTT.

This chain connects TRBV7-8 to TRBJ1-5, with D maybe TRBD1 (5 bases). Germline V gives CDR1 SGHVS, CDR2 FQNEAQ. The CDR3 is 14 residues long. The V gene lost 5 bases and the J gene lost 3 bases, with 11 bases spanning the gap. The CDR3 sequence: CASSPRDLNQPQHF. CDR3 nucleotide sequence: TGTGCCAGCAGCCCCCGGGACCTCAATCAGCCCCAGCATTTT.

The chain recombines TRBV30 with TRBJ2-7; TRBD2 matches 8 bases. V was pared by 1 base and J by 6 bases, with 14 bases of the junction left unmatched. Germline V gene lookup returns CDR1 GTSNPN and CDR2 SVGIG (reference sequence). The CDR3 covers 16 residues. In nucleotides, the CDR3 is TGTGCCTGGAGTGGTGGCACTAGCGGACCGCTCGTCGAGCAGTACTTC. Protein: CAWSGGTSGPLVEQYF.

This clonotype was seen ten or more times. This chain links TRBV10-3 with TRBJ1-3; D is undetermined. CDR3 length: 14 residues. Germline values: CDR1 ENHRY, CDR2 SYGVKD. Trimming took off 6 bases at V and 4 bases at J, with 13 bases between the two ends. The chain's CDR3 is CAIRAFPEGNTIYF. CDR3 nucleotides: TGTGCCATCAGGGCTTTCCCCGAGGGAAACACCATATATTTT.

V and J are TRBV20-1 and TRBJ2-1; D not certain. This CDR3 is built from 14 residues. CDR1 DFQATT and CDR2 SNEGSKA come from the germline V gene (reference sequence). Trimming left V 4 bases short and J 10 bases short, with 20 bases between. Written as DNA, the CDR3 is TGCAGTGCTACAGAGGCCCCCTCTGTGCGAGAGCAGTTCTTC. Translating it yields CSATEAPSVREQFF.

There are many counts of this clonotype. The chain has TRBV9 and TRBJ2-7; 10 positions agree with TRBD2. Looked up from germline, CDR1 is SGDLS and CDR2 is YYNGEE. The CDR3 covers 15 residues. V trimming: 2 bases; J trimming: 7 bases; junction bases outside the gene matches: 9. DNA of the CDR3: TGTGCCAGCAGCGTCGGACTAGCGGTCGAAGAAGAGCAGTACTTC. Its translation is CASSVGLAVEEEQYF. Together with reference TRBV9 and TRBJ2-7, the CDR3 gives the full variable domain: DSGVTQTPKHLITATGQRVTLRCSPRSGDLSVYWYQQSLDQGLQFLIQYYNGEERAKGNILERFSAQQFPDLHSELNLSSLELGDSALYFCASSVGLAVEEEQYFGPGTRLTVT.

This clonotype was counted at least ten times. This rearrangement joins TRBV13 to TRBJ2-1, with D hard to call. Between the trimmed V and J ends, which lost 4 bases and 8 bases, there was a span of 9 bases. Germline CDR1 reads PRHDT; CDR2 reads FYEKMQ (reference sequence). This CDR3 has 12 residues. In nucleotides, the CDR3 is TGTGCCAGCAGCTCCACCTTGGATGAGCAGTTCTTC. It is translated as CASSSTLDEQFF.

The rearrangement links TRBV5-1 to TRBJ2-1, with TRBD2 matching over 13 bases. Germline trimming cut 0 bases from V and 6 bases from J; bases unmatched to any gene: 6. The CDR3 runs 17 residues. Per the germline V gene, CDR1 is SGHRS and CDR2 is YFSETQ. This chain's CDR3 is CASSLVPGTSGINEQFF. In DNA form, the CDR3 reads TGCGCCAGCAGCTTGGTTCCCGGGACTAGCGGGATCAATGAGCAGTTCTTC.

The J gene is TRBJ2-5, the V gene TRBV5-1; TRBD2 aligns across 11 bases. After removal of 1 base from V and 4 bases from J, the junction contained 6 bases not matched to a gene. The length of the CDR3 is 16 residues. Germline V CDR1 and CDR2: SGHRS, YFSETQ. The CDR3 reads CASSLTSGRGGETQYF. CDR3 DNA sequence: TGCGCCAGCAGCTTGACTAGCGGGAGAGGTGGAGAGACCCAGTACTTC.